The TCR beta chain under discussion was sequenced for a study of technical replicates of blood from a few donors. This CDR3 is 16 amino acids long. V was shortened by 6 bases and J by 10 bases, with 27 bases between the two germline ends. Germline loops: CDR1 MGHRA, CDR2 YSYEKL. Clones were sequenced by immunoSEQ multiplex PCR, and TCRdb holds only the in-frame ones, with some missing. The sample includes under 80,000 clones, around 94% of them seen just once. The receptor comes from a human donor in good health. The chain has TRBV4-1 and TRBJ1-2, with TRBD1 as a possible D gene (5 bases). Material: T cells isolated from PBMCs. CDR3 bases: TGCGCCAGCAGTCCTGGGGGGATGTGGGCAGCCGCTCCCTACACCTTC. This sequence encodes CASSPGGMWAAAPYTF.